What follows are 6 T cell receptor beta chains derived from one specimen sequenced in a study of Graves' ophthalmopathy and Graves' hyperthyroidism. The authors amplified TCR beta CDR3 regions, and they did so from RNA transcripts for repertoire sequencing. The first-round RT-PCR employed HTBI primers together with the Qiagen OneStep RT-PCR kit. A multiplex PCR was then performed as the second round. TCRdb recomputed calls from the multiplex PCR reads with MiXCR, one row per CDR3 protein. The data contain approximately 160,000 distinct CDR3 sequences, 30% to 45% of them seen just once; the ten biggest clones take up about 6%. Sequencing input: peripheral blood. The receptors were sampled from a woman between 35 and 50 years old with Graves' ophthalmopathy.

This clonotype came up once. The chain links TRBV14 to TRBJ2-7; D uncertain. CDR1 and CDR2 from the germline V gene are SGHDN and FVKESK. The CDR3 totals 12 residues. V was trimmed by 1 base and J by 4 bases, leaving 5 bases between them. The CDR3 DNA reads as TGTGCCAGCAGCCAAGCAATGTACGAGCAGTACTTC. It yields the protein CASSQAMYEQYF.

This clonotype was counted many times. V gene TRBV12-3 or TRBV12-4 combines with J gene TRBJ1-2; 8 nucleotides line up with TRBD1. The V and J ends lost 6 bases and 8 bases, in that order; junction bases with no gene match: 8. The CDR3 consists of 13 residues. CDR3 sequence (DNA): TGTGCCAGCAGATTGGACAGGGCCAGAGGCTACACCTTC. Protein sequence: CASRLDRARGYTF.

The table lists this clonotype with many counts. The chain combines TRBV11-2 with TRBJ2-7, with 7 bases matching TRBD1. V was pared by 4 bases and J by 5 bases, with 8 bases of the junction left unmatched. Per germline, CDR1 SGHAT and CDR2 FQNNGV. The CDR3 is made up of 14 amino acids. The CDR3 nucleotides read TGTGCCAGCAGCTGGACAGGCGAAGTGAACGAGCAGTACTTC. It is translated as CASSWTGEVNEQYF.

At least ten counts were recorded for this clonotype. The chain has TRBV30 and TRBJ2-7; 11 nucleotides line up with TRBD2. Germline V CDR1 and CDR2: GTSNPN, SVGIG (reference sequence). The CDR3 has 16 amino acids. V lost 5 bases to trimming and J lost 0 bases; unmatched junction nucleotides: 9. CDR3 sequence: CAWALRTSGRSYEQYF. The CDR3 DNA reads TGTGCCTGGGCACTTAGGACTAGCGGGCGCTCCTACGAGCAGTACTTC.

Ten or more counts support this clonotype. The chain employs TRBV10-3 and TRBJ1-2; TRBD1 agrees at 10 bases. This CDR3 region has 16 residues. Unmatched junction bases numbered 9, after V lost 8 bases and J lost 0 bases. Germline V gene lookup returns CDR1 ENHRY and CDR2 SYGVKD. DNA for the CDR3: TGTGCCATCTTACCGGGACAGGGGCGATCTAACTATGGCTACACCTTC. It codes for CAILPGQGRSNYGYTF.

The sample holds many counts of this clonotype. The V gene is TRBV5-1, the J gene TRBJ2-5, with 14 positions matching TRBD2. The CDR3 covers 16 residues. V shed 4 bases, J shed 5 bases, and the junction held 7 bases outside the gene matches. Per the germline V gene, CDR1 is SGHRS and CDR2 is YFSETQ. In DNA form, the CDR3 reads TGCGCCAGCAGCGCCGGACTAGCGGGGGGTAGCGAGACCCAGTACTTC. This codes for CASSAGLAGGSETQYF.